The 9 T cell receptor beta chains in this list originate from one sample, sequenced in a study of identical twins. TCRdb passed the 5' RACE reads through MiXCR, listing each CDR3 protein once. In the table there are about 190,000 distinct CDR3 sequences, about a sixth of which are singletons. The same data also went into a second study, on T cells expressing NK-cell markers.

The sequencing input was CD8+ T cells sorted from blood. These receptors all stem from a woman between 18 and 29 years old in good health.

This clonotype was detected a few times. V gene TRBV13 combines with J gene TRBJ2-5; D call uncertain. This CDR3 has 14 residues. V was pared by 4 bases and J by 2 bases, with 11 bases between. Germline assignment: CDR1 PRHDT and CDR2 FYEKMQ (reference sequence). CDR3 bases: TGTGCCAGCAGCTCGGGCCGGAGACAAGAGACCCAGTACTTC. Protein: CASSSGRRQETQYF.

The chain combines TRBV7-9 with TRBJ2-1, with a possible D match to TRBD2 (5 bases). Germline values: CDR1 SEHNR, CDR2 FQNEAQ (reference sequence). V was pared by 1 base and J by 2 bases, with 9 bases between. The CDR3 length is 15 residues. This chain's CDR3 is CASSLERTAYNEQFF. CDR3 sequence (DNA): TGTGCCAGCAGCTTAGAGCGGACTGCCTACAATGAGCAGTTCTTC. Looking up the rest from reference TRBV7-9 and TRBJ2-1 gives the full variable domain: DTGVSQNPRHKITKRGQNVTFRCDPISEHNRLYWYRQTLGQGPEFLTYFQNEAQLEKSRLLSDRFSAERPKGSFSTLEIQRTEQGDSAMYLCASSLERTAYNEQFFGPGTRLTVL.

The chain joins TRBV5-1 to TRBJ2-3; D call uncertain. Germline V CDR1 and CDR2: SGHRS, YFSETQ. The CDR3 totals 11 residues. Trimming left V 5 bases short and J 5 bases short, with 6 bases between. The chain's CDR3 is CASRVGDTQYF. In DNA form, the CDR3 reads TGCGCCAGCAGGGTAGGAGATACGCAGTATTTT.

There are a few counts of this clonotype. This chain uses TRBV12-3 or TRBV12-4 with TRBJ2-4; D gene ambiguous. V was trimmed by 7 bases and J by 6 bases, leaving 13 bases between them. There are 13 residues in the CDR3. The CDR3 here is CASTPDGRNIQYF. The CDR3 region has the DNA TGTGCCAGCACACCTGACGGAAGAAACATTCAGTACTTC.

The chain carries TRBV27 and TRBJ2-1, with D unclear. This CDR3 is built from 15 residues. From germline, CDR1 is MNHEY and CDR2 SMNVEV (reference sequence). V was pared by 2 bases and J by 2 bases, with 10 bases between. Written as DNA, the CDR3 is TGTGCCAGCAGTTTAGTAGGGATGGCCTACAATGAGCAGTTCTTC. The encoded protein is CASSLVGMAYNEQFF.

The chain couples TRBV15 to TRBJ2-7; no reliable D call. From germline, CDR1 is LNHNV and CDR2 YYDKDF (reference sequence). The CDR3 has 15 residues. Between the trimmed V and J ends, which lost 1 base and 1 base, there was a span of 11 bases. The CDR3 DNA follows: TGTGCCACCAGCAGAGTCCTCGGCACTTCCTACGAGCAGTACTTC. Its translation is CATSRVLGTSYEQYF.

This clonotype has just a few counts. This rearrangement joins TRBV7-8 to TRBJ2-5; no firm D call. From germline, CDR1 is SGHVS and CDR2 FQNEAQ. The CDR3 extends over 12 amino acids. V lost 3 bases to trimming and J lost 6 bases, with 8 bases between them. This CDR3 reads CASSLETKTQYF. The CDR3 DNA follows: TGTGCCAGCAGCTTGGAGACGAAGACCCAGTACTTC.

This clonotype was detected only a few times. The chain employs TRBV7-3 and TRBJ2-3; perhaps TRBD2 as D (7 bases). Germline V CDR1 and CDR2: SGHTA, FQGTGA. This CDR3 region has 15 residues. V was trimmed by 8 bases and J by 7 bases, leaving 22 bases between them. Here the CDR3 DNA reads TGTGCCAGCTCCCCGGGCGGGGGCCTGGGAAATACGCAGTATTTT. Residues: CASSPGGGLGNTQYF.

CDR3 amino acids: CATAGDGPDTQYF. The DNA for the CDR3 is TGTGCCACAGCGGGAGACGGGCCAGATACGCAGTATTTT. The V call is TRBV6-1, the J call TRBJ2-3; 8 bases fit TRBD2. Germline V CDR1 and CDR2: MNHNS, SASEGT. CDR3 size: 13 residues. Germline trimming cut 10 bases from V and 4 bases from J; bases unmatched to any gene: 7.